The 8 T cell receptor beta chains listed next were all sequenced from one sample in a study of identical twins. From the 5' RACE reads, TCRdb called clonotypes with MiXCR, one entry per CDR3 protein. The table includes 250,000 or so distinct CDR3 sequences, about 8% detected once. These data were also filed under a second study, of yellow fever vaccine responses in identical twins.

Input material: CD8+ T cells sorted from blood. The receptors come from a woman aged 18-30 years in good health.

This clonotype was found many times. The CDR3 sequence is CASSQHQGSQETQYF. The CDR3 DNA is TGCGCCAGCAGCCAACACCAGGGCAGCCAAGAGACCCAGTACTTC. J is TRBJ2-5 and V is TRBV4-3, with D perhaps matching TRBD1 (5 bases). The length of the CDR3 is 15 residues. The V end was cut by 2 bases, the J end by 1 base, with 11 bases between. Germline-derived CDR1 and CDR2 are LGHNA and YSLEER.

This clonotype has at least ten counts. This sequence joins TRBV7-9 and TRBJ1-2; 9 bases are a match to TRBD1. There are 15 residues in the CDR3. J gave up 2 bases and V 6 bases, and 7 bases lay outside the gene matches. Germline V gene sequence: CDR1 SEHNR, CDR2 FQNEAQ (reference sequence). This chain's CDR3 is CASSTTGGENYGYTF. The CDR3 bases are TGTGCCAGCAGTACAACAGGGGGCGAAAACTATGGCTACACCTTC.

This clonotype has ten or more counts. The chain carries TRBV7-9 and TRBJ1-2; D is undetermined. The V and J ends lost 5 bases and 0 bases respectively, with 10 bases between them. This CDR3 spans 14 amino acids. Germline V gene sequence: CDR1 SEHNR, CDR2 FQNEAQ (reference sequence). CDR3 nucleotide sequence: TGTGCCAGCAGCCTCACCCCCCCTAACTATGGCTACACCTTC. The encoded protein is CASSLTPPNYGYTF.

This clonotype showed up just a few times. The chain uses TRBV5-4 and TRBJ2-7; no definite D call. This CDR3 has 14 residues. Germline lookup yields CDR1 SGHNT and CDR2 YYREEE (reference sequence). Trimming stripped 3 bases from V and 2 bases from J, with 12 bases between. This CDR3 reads CASSSTRDTYEQYF. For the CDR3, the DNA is TGTGCCAGCAGCTCTACAAGGGATACCTACGAGCAGTACTTC.

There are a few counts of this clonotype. CDR3 sequence: CASSQDIDPNYEQYF. The DNA of the CDR3 is TGTGCCAGCAGCCAAGATATAGACCCAAACTACGAGCAGTACTTC. The chain couples TRBV3-1 to TRBJ2-7; unclear D gene. Germline loops: CDR1 LGHDT, CDR2 YNNKEL (reference sequence). Trimming shortened V by 0 bases and J by 3 bases, and 12 bases separated the two germline ends. The CDR3 totals 15 residues.

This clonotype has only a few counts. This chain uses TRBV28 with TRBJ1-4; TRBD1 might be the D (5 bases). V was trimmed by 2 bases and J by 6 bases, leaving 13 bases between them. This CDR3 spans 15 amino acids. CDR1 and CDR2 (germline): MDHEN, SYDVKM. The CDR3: CASSLAQVTHEKLFF. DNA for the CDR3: TGTGCCAGCAGTTTAGCACAGGTGACTCATGAAAAACTGTTTTTT. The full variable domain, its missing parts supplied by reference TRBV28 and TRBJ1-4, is DVKVTQSSRYLVKRTGEKVFLECVQDMDHENMFWYRQDPGLGLRLIYFSYDVKMKEKGDIPEGYSVSREKKERFSLILESASTNQTSMYLCASSLAQVTHEKLFFGSGTQLSVL.

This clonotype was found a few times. CDR3 DNA sequence: TGCAGTGCTGGCGTCCCACGGGACAGGGCCTACGAGCAGTACTTC. Encoded protein: CSAGVPRDRAYEQYF. The chain combines TRBV20-1 with TRBJ2-7, with TRBD1 matching over 9 bases. The germline V gene has CDR1 DFQATT and CDR2 SNEGSKA (reference sequence). The CDR3 has 15 residues. The V segment lost 5 bases and the J segment 2 bases; nucleotides outside the gene matches: 10.

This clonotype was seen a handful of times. Here the CDR3 DNA reads TGTGCCAGCAGTGAGACAGGTCTCCTCTCCTACGAGCAGTACTTC. This encodes CASSETGLLSYEQYF. This chain joins TRBV27 and TRBJ2-7; tentatively, D is TRBD1 (6 bases). This CDR3 is 15 amino acids long. V was pared by 5 bases and J by 0 bases, with 14 bases between. CDR1 and CDR2 (germline): MNHEY, SMNVEV (reference sequence).